Shown below are 10 T cell receptor beta chains from a single sample sequenced in a study of OX40 agonist ivuxolimab in advanced cancers. Profiled with immunoSEQ multiplex PCR; TCRdb holds only in-frame clones, not every one. The repertoire consists of under 85,000 clones, with around 84% occurring once and the leading ten covering around 2.3%. Sequencing used CD4+ or CD8+ T cells sorted from blood, obtained in a trial of the OX40 agonist ivuxolimab. Source of these receptors: an adult with an advanced solid tumor such as melanoma, head and neck, liver or kidney cancer.

V usage is TRBV7-2 and J usage is TRBJ1-6, with D uncertain. The CDR3 runs 17 residues. CDR1 and CDR2 (germline): SGHTA, FQGNSA. Trimming shortened V by 7 bases and J by 9 bases, and 25 bases separated the two germline ends. The CDR3 protein is CASKATLREGLASPLHF. The CDR3 nucleotides read TGTGCCAGCAAGGCAACCCTACGGGAGGGATTAGCTTCACCCCTCCACTTT.

The J gene is TRBJ1-5, the V gene TRBV18; D may be TRBD1 (5 bases). Germline lookup yields CDR1 KGHSH and CDR2 LQKENI. The CDR3 runs to 19 residues. V lost 2 bases, J lost 2 bases, and 22 bases lay in between. The CDR3 loop reads CASSPGVQGGSSRNQPQHF. CDR3 DNA sequence: TGTGCCAGCTCACCAGGGGTTCAGGGAGGCTCAAGCCGCAATCAGCCCCAGCATTTT.

The chain combines TRBV7-8 with TRBJ1-3; 9 nucleotides align to TRBD1. Germline CDR1 is SGHVS and CDR2 is FQNEAQ. The CDR3 extends over 17 amino acids. Germline trimming cut 1 base from V and 1 base from J; bases unmatched to any gene: 5. The CDR3 nucleotides are TGTGCCAGCAGCTTAGTATATGGGACAGGGTCTGGAAACACCATATATTTT. This gives the protein CASSLVYGTGSGNTIYF. Supplemented by reference TRBV7-8 and TRBJ1-3, the full variable domain reads GAGVSQSPRYKVAKRGQDVALRCDPISGHVSLFWYQQALGQGPEFLTYFQNEAQLDKSGLPSDRFFAERPEGSVSTLKIQRTQQEDSAVYLCASSLVYGTGSGNTIYFGEGSWLTVV.

This chain joins TRBV5-8 and TRBJ1-1; no reliable D call. Trimming took off 4 bases at V and 4 bases at J, with 20 bases between the two ends. In germline, CDR1 is SGHTS, CDR2 YDEGEE. The CDR3 has 16 residues. CDR3 residues: CASSTVYGVGGTEAFF. CDR3 DNA sequence: TGTGCCAGCAGCACCGTGTACGGGGTCGGCGGCACTGAAGCTTTCTTT. Together with reference TRBV5-8 and TRBJ1-1, the CDR3 gives the full variable domain: EAGVTQSPTHLIKTRGQQATLRCSPISGHTSVYWYQQALGLGLQFLLWYDEGEERNRGNFPPRFSGRQFPNYSSELNVNALELEDSALYLCASSTVYGVGGTEAFFGQGTRLTVV.

The chain links TRBV5-6 to TRBJ1-6; D possibly corresponds to TRBD1 (6 bases). Trimming stripped 0 bases from V and 4 bases from J, with 11 bases between. Looked up from germline, CDR1 is SGHDT and CDR2 is YYEEEE. The CDR3 spans 16 residues. In DNA form, the CDR3 reads TGTGCCAGCAGCTTGGATCGCAGGGGTTATAATTCACCCCTCCACTTT. This codes for CASSLDRRGYNSPLHF.

This clone has a single count. The CDR3 reads CASSDYGGYQETQYF. CDR3 in DNA: TGTGCCAGCAGTGACTATGGGGGATACCAAGAGACCCAGTACTTC. The chain has TRBV6-1 and TRBJ2-5; D is perhaps TRBD1 or TRBD2 (5 bases each). The germline CDR1 and CDR2 sequences are MNHNS and SASEGT. The CDR3 sequence is 15 residues long. Trimming pared 3 bases from V and 0 bases from J, leaving 11 bases between.

The chain recombines TRBV30 with TRBJ1-2, with D possibly matching TRBD1 (6 bases). V lost 2 bases and J lost 3, with 10 bases in between. Germline CDR1 is GTSNPN and CDR2 is SVGIG (reference sequence). This CDR3 contains 13 residues. CDR3 amino acids: CAWSSSGDYGYTF. As DNA, the CDR3 is TGTGCCTGGAGTTCGTCAGGGGACTATGGCTACACCTTC.

The V and J genes are TRBV4-3 and TRBJ2-4; 16 positions match TRBD2. Germline assignment: CDR1 LGHNA and CDR2 YSLEER. Unmatched junction bases numbered 3, after V lost 0 bases and J lost 1 base. The CDR3 totals 19 residues. The CDR3 coding sequence is TGCGCCAGCAGCCAAGACCCGGGACTAGCGGGAGGGGCCAAAAACATTCAGTACTTC. It yields the protein CASSQDPGLAGGAKNIQYF.

The J gene is TRBJ1-2, the V gene TRBV6-5; no reliable D call. Deletions cut 6 bases from V and 0 bases from J, with 5 bases between. Germline loops: CDR1 MNHEY, CDR2 SVGAGI. The CDR3 extends over 12 amino acids. The CDR3 DNA follows: TGTGCCAGCAGCCGAGCTAACTATGGCTACACCTTC. This translates into CASSRANYGYTF.

V gene TRBV7-8 combines with J gene TRBJ1-4; a weak D match, TRBD1 (6 bases). The ends were cut back, 5 bases at V and 5 bases at J, with 15 bases in the middle. Germline V lookup: CDR1 SGHVS, CDR2 FQNEAQ. This CDR3 is 15 amino acids long. This CDR3 is CASSTRTDYNEKLFF. The CDR3 bases are TGTGCCAGCAGCACGAGGACAGACTACAATGAAAAACTGTTTTTT.